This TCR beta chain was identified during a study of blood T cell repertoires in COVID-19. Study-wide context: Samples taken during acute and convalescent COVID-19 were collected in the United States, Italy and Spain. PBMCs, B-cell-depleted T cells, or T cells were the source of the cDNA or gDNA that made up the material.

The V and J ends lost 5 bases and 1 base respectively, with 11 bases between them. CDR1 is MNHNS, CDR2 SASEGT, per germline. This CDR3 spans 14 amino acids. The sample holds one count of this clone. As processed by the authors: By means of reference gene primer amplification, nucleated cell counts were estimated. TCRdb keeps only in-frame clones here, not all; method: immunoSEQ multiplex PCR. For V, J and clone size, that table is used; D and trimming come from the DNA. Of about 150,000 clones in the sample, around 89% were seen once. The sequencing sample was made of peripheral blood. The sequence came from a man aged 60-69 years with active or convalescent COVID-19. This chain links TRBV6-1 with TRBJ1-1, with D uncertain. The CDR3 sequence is CASSIREGNTEAFF. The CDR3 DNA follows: TGTGCCAGCAGTATTAGAGAGGGGAACACTGAAGCTTTCTTT.